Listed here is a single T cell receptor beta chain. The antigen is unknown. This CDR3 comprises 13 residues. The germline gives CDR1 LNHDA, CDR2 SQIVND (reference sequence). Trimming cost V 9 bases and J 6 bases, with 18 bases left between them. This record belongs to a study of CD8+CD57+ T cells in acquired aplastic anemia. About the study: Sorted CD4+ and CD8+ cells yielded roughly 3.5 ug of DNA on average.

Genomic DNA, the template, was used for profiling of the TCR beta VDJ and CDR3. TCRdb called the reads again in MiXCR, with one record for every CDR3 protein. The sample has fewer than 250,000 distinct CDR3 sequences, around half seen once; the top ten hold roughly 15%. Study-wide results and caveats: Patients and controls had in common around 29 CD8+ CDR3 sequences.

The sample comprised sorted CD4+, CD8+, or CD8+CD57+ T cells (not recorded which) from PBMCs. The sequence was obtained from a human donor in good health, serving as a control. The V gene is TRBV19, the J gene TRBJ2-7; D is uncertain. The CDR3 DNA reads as TGTGCCAGCAGCTTGAATCTATCCCCCGAGCAGTACTTC. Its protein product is CASSLNLSPEQYF.